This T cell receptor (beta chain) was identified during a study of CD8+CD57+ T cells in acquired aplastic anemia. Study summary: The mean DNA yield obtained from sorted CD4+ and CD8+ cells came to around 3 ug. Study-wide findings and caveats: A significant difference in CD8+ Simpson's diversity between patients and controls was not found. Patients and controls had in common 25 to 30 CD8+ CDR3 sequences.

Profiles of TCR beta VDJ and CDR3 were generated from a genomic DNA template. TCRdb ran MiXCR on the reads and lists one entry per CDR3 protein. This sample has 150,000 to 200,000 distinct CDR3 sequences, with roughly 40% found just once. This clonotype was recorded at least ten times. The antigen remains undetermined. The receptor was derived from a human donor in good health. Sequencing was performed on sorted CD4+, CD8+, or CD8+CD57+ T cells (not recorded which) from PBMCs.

CDR3 protein: CASSAAFF. The CDR3 region has the DNA TGTGCCAGCTCTGCAGCTTTCTTT. The chain joins TRBV6-6 to TRBJ1-1; no reliable D call. Trimming took off 8 bases at V and 10 bases at J, with 5 bases between the two ends. CDR1 is MNHNY, CDR2 SVGAGI, per germline (reference sequence). The CDR3 is 8 amino acids.